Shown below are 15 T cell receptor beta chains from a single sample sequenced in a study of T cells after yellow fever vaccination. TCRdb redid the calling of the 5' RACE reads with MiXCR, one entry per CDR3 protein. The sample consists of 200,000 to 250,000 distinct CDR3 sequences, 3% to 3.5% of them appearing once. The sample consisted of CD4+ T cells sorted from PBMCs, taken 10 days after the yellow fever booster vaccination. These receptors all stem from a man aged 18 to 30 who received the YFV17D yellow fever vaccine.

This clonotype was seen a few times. The CDR3 reads CASSVFWRWQGVDNEQFF. CDR3 nucleotides: TGTGCCAGCAGTGTTTTTTGGCGTTGGCAGGGGGTTGACAATGAGCAGTTCTTC. The chain employs TRBV2 and TRBJ2-1; 7 positions match TRBD1. V was pared by 4 bases and J by 5 bases, with 17 bases of the junction left unmatched. The CDR3 runs 18 residues. Germline-derived CDR1 and CDR2 are SNHLY and FYNNEI.

CDR3 sequence reads: CASSQAVGGGYTF. CDR3 sequence (DNA): TGCGCCAGCAGCCAAGCGGTGGGGGGTGGCTACACCTTC. J is TRBJ1-2 and V is TRBV4-3; the D gene is possibly TRBD1 (5 bases). Trimming took off 1 base at V and 7 bases at J, with 10 bases between the two ends. The V gene's germline CDR1 is LGHNA and CDR2 YSLEER. The CDR3 extends over 13 amino acids.

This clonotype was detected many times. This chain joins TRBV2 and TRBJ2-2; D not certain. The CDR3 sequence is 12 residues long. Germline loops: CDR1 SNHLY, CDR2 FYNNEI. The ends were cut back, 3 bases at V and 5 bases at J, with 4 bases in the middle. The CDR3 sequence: CASSDFTGELFF. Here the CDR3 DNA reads TGTGCCAGCAGTGACTTTACCGGGGAGCTGTTTTTT.

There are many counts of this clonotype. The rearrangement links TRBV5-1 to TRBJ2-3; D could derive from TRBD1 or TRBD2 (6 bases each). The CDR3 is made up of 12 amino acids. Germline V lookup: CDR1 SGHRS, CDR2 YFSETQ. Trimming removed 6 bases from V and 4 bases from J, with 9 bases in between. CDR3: CASTEGADTQYF. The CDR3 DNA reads TGCGCCAGCACGGAGGGGGCAGATACGCAGTATTTT.

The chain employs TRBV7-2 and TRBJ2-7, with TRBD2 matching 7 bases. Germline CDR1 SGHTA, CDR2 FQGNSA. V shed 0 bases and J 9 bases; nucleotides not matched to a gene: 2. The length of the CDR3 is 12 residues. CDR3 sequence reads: CASSLARGSQYF. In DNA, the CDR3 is TGTGCCAGCAGCTTAGCGCGGGGGTCGCAGTACTTC.

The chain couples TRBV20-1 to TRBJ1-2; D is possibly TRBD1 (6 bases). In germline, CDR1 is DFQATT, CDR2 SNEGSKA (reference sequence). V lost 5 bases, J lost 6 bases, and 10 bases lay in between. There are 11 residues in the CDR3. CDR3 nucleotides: TGCAGTGCTGGGGGGCGGGATGGCTACACCTTC. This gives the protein CSAGGRDGYTF.

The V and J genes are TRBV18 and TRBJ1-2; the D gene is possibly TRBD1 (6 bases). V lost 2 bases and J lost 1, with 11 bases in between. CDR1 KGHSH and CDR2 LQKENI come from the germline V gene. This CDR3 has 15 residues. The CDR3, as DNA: TGTGCCAGCTCACCAGAGGACAGAAGTAACTATGGCTACACCTTC. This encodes CASSPEDRSNYGYTF.

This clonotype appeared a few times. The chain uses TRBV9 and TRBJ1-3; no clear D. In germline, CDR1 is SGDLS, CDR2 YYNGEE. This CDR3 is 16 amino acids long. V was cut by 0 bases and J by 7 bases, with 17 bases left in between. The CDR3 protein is CASSVASADNGNTIYF. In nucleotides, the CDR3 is TGTGCCAGCAGCGTAGCTTCCGCCGACAACGGGAACACCATATATTTT.

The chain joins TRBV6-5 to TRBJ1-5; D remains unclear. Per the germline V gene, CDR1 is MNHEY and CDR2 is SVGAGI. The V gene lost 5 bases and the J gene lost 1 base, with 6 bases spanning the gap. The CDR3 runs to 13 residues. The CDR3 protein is CASSQESNQPQHF. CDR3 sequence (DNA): TGTGCCAGCAGTCAGGAAAGCAATCAGCCCCAGCATTTT.

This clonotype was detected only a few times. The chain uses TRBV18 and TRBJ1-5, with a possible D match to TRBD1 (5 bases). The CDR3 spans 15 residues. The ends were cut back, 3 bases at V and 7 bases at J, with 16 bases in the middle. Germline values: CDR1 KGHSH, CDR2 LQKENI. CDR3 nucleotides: TGTGCCAGCTCACCCCGTCCAGTCGAGGGGCAGCCCCAGCATTTT. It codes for CASSPRPVEGQPQHF.

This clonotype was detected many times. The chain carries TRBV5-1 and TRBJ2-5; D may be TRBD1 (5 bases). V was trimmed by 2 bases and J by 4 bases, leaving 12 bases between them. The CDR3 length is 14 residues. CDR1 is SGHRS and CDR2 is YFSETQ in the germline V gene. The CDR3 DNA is TGCGCCAGCAGCTTAAGACAGCCCGGAGAGACCCAGTACTTC. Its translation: CASSLRQPGETQYF.

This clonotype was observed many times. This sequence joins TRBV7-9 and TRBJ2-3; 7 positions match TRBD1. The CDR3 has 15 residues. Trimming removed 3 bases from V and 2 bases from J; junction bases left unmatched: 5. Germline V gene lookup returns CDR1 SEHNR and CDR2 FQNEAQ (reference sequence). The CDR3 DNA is TGTGCCAGCAGCTTTTCTGGACAGGCCACAGATACGCAGTATTTT. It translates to CASSFSGQATDTQYF.

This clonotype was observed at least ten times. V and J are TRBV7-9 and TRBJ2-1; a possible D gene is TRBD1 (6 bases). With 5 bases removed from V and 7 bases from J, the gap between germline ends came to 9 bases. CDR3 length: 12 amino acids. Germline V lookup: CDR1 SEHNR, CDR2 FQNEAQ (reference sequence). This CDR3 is CASSPDSNEQFF. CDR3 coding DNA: TGTGCCAGCAGCCCGGACAGTAATGAGCAGTTCTTC.

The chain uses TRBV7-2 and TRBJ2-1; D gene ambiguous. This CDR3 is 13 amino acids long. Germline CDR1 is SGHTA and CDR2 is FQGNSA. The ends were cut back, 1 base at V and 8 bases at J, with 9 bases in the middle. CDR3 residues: CASSLGQVDEQFF. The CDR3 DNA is TGTGCCAGCAGCTTAGGTCAGGTGGATGAGCAGTTCTTC.

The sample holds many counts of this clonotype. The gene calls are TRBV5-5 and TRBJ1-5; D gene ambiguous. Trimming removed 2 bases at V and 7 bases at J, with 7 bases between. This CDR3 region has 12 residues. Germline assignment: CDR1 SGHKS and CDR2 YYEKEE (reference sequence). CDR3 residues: CASSFPGQPQHF. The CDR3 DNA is TGTGCCAGCAGCTTCCCCGGGCAGCCCCAGCATTTT.